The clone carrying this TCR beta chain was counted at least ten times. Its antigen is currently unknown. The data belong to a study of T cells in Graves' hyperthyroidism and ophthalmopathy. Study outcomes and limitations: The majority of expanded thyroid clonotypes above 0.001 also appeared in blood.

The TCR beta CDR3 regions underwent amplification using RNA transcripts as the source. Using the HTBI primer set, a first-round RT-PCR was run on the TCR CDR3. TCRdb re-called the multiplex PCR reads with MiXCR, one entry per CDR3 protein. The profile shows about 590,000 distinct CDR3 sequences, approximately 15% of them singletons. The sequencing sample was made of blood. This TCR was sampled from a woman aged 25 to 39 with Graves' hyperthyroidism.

DNA of the CDR3: TGTGCCAGCAGCTATTCCAGGGTGGCACCCCTCCACTTT. Encoded protein: CASSYSRVAPLHF. The gene calls are TRBV11-2 and TRBJ1-6; D possibly corresponds to TRBD1 (5 bases). The germline V gene encodes CDR1 SGHAT and CDR2 FQNNGV. V was pared by 4 bases and J by 11 bases, with 12 bases between. The CDR3 loop spans 13 amino acids.